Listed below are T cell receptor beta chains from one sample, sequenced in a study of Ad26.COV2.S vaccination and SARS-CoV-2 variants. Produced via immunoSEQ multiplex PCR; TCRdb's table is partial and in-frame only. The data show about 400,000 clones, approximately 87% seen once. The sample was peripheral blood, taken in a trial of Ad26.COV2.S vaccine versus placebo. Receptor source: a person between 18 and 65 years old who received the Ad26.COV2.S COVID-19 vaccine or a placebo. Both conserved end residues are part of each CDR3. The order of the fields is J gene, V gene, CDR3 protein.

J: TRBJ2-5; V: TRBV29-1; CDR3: CSVEVSGSRETQYF
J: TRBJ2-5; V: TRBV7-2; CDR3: CASSLYRVAETQYF
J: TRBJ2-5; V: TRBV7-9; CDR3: CASSTTHSQETQYF
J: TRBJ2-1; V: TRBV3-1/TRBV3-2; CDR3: CASSQRRGHEQFF
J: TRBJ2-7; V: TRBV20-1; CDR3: CSARGPYEQYF
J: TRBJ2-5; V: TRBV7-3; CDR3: CASSSGTGWGETQYF
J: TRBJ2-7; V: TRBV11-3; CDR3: CASSVSGGPGYEQYF
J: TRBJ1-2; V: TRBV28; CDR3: CASSSGTEYGYTF
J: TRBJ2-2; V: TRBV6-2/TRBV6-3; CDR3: CASSPTGGANTGELFF
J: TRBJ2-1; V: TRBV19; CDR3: CASSIQGFVGNEQFF
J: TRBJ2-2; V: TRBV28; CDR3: CASSYGTANTGELFF
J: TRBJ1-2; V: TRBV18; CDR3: CASSPVLDSGYTF
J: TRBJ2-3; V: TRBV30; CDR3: CAWRTGGTDTQYF